Sequencing of this T cell receptor (beta chain) was carried out in a study of cytomegalovirus exposure and HLA in healthy donors. Worth noting for this clone: Its target is unknown.

PCR was performed using 60 Vbeta and 13 Jbeta primers. The data were produced by immunoSEQ multiplex PCR, yet TCRdb's version contains in-frame clones alone and is incomplete. The sample consists of 150,000 to 200,000 clones, roughly 80% of them appearing once. Broader study findings: It was likely that a cluster of highly shared sequence variants was a sequencing artifact. Later analysis identified a missense DCLRE1C variant that was linked to TCR beta V- and J-gene trimming.

The CDR3 has 14 residues. V dropped 5 bases and J dropped 3 bases, with 13 bases sitting between them. Germline values: CDR1 MNHEY, CDR2 SMNVEV (reference sequence). V gene TRBV27 combines with J gene TRBJ2-5; D remains unclear. The origin of this receptor is a male donor in good health and CMV-seropositive. The specimen was PBMCs. CDR3 loop: CASSPRMRKETQYF. The CDR3 region has the DNA TGTGCCAGCAGTCCGAGAATGAGGAAAGAGACCCAGTACTTC.